Reported below is one TCR beta chain. There is no known antigen for this receptor. No base quality values were provided; no much bigger clone lies one nucleotide off. Focal radiation therapy combined with CTLA-4 blockade (ipilimumab) was tested in patients with chemo-refractory metastatic non-small-cell lung cancer. The sample belongs to a study of radiotherapy plus CTLA-4 blockade in lung cancer (dated by TCRdb to between 2017 and 2018). Some background on the complete study: Objective responses occurred in about 20% of enrolled patients, and 30% to 35% achieved disease control. Findings and caveats that apply to the study as a whole: After treatment with radiotherapy and ipilimumab, TCR clones that originated in tumors expanded in peripheral blood. Increased serum interferon-beta after radiation, together with early dynamic changes in blood T cell clones, were reported to be the strongest predictors of response.

Libraries were made using the immunoSEQ multiplex PCR assay. TCRdb took over this immuneACCESS table, retaining in-frame rearrangements with V and J assigned. Such tables are incomplete; in checked studies, under half of the missing clones stem from an unresolved V gene, and the remainder is unexplained. In this sample the table shows tens of thousands of clones, around 84% of which occur a single time. The top ten constitute around 0.85% of the sample. The CDR3 sequence holds 14 residues, the cysteine and phenylalanine included. The read is trimmed to its CDR3 DNA, 42 bases read in frame from base 1. V is shortened by 2 bases, J by 0 bases, and the region joining them spans 6 bases. From the germline V gene, CDR1 is MDHEN and CDR2 is SYDVKM.

Sequencing used peripheral blood, obtained from a patient treated with radiotherapy plus ipilimumab. The chain employs TRBV28 and TRBJ2-3; tentative D gene TRBD2, with 5 bases matching. The sequence came from a human donor with non-small cell lung cancer who had stable disease on radiotherapy plus ipilimumab. The CDR3 protein is CASSLGGSTDTQYF. The DNA sequence is given as TGTGCCAGCAGTTTAGGCGGGAGCACAGATACGCAGTATTTT. The CDR3 plus the reference TRBV28 and TRBJ2-3 genes for the other parts give the full variable domain: DVKVTQSSRYLVKRTGEKVFLECVQDMDHENMFWYRQDPGLGLRLIYFSYDVKMKEKGDIPEGYSVSREKKERFSLILESASTNQTSMYLCASSLGGSTDTQYFGPGTRLTVL.